This T cell receptor beta chain comes out of a study of T-cell reconstitution after alpha-beta-depleted transplantation in children. Study-wide results and caveats: Diversity and T-cell counts at one year after transplant derived mostly from new T cells. Surviving recipient T cells and thymic progenitors accounted for the high day-60 TCRbeta diversity observed in some patients. Reports say that about two months after transplant, the alpha-beta T cells came out of several hundred graft clones that had expanded.

Germline V CDR1 and CDR2: SGHRS, YFSETQ. The CDR3 spans 13 residues. Trimming at V came to 6 bases and at J to 4 bases, leaving 5 bases not matched to a gene. Unique molecular identifiers were incorporated into the prepared TCRbeta library. TCRdb reanalysed the PCR reads using MiXCR and keeps one entry per CDR3 protein. The sample yields about 540,000 distinct CDR3 sequences, 25% to 30% seen once. A remark on this clonotype: Its antigen is currently unknown.

The sequence derives from a boy less than two years old with Wiskott-Aldrich syndrome, due to receive a stem cell transplant. The sample in question was PBMCs, obtained before TCRalphabeta/CD19-depleted stem cell transplant. The chain links TRBV5-1 to TRBJ2-3, with 7 positions matching TRBD2. CDR3 sequence: CASKETSPDTQYF. DNA of the CDR3: TGCGCCAGCAAGGAGACTAGCCCAGATACGCAGTATTTT. The whole variable domain, filled in from reference TRBV5-1 and TRBJ2-3, reads KAGVTQTPRYLIKTRGQQVTLSCSPISGHRSVSWYQQTPGQGLQFLFEYFSETQRNKGNFPGRFSGRQFSNSRSEMNVSTLELGDSALYLCASKETSPDTQYFGPGTRLTVL.